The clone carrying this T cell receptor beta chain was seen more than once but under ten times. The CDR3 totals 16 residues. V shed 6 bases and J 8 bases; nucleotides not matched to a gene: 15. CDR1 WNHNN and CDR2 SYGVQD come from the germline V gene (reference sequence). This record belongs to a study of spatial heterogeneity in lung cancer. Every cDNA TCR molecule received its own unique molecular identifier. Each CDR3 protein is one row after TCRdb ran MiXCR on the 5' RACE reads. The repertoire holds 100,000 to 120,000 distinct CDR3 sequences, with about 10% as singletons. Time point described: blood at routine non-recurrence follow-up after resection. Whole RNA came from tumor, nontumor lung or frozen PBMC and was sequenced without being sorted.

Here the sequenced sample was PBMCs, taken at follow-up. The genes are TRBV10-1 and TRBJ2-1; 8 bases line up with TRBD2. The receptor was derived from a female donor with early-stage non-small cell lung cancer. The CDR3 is CASSAQIGRVTDEQFF. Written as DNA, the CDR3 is TGCGCCAGCAGCGCCCAGATCGGGAGGGTTACTGATGAGCAGTTCTTC.